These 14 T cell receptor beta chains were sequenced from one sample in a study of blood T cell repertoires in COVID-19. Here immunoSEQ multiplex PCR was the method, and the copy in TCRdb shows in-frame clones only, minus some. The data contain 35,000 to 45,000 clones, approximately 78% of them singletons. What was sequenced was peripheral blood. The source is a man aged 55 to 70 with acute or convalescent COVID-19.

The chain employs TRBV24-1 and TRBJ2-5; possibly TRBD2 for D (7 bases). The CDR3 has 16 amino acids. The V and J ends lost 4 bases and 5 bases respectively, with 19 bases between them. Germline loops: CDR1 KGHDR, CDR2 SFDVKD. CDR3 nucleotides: TGTGCCACCAGTGACCCGGGGGGCGCGGGAGTTGAGACCCAGTACTTC. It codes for CATSDPGGAGVETQYF.

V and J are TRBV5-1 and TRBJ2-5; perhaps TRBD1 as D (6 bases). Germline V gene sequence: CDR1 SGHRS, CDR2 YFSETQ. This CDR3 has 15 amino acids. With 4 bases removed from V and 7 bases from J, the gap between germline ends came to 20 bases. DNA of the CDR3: TGCGCCAGCAGCAAACGGGACATAGTCTCGGGGACCCAGTACTTC. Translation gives CASSKRDIVSGTQYF.

CDR3 coding DNA: TGTGCCAGCAGCACCTCTCGAAACAATGGCTACACCTTC. Translated, it gives CASSTSRNNGYTF. The J gene is TRBJ1-2, the V gene TRBV7-9; D gene uncertain. The CDR3 length is 13 residues. Between the trimmed V and J ends, which lost 5 bases and 6 bases, there was a span of 13 bases. Germline values: CDR1 SEHNR, CDR2 FQNEAQ (reference sequence).

CDR3 protein: CASSLDPLGLAGTWADTQYF. The DNA of the CDR3 is TGTGCCAGCAGCTTAGATCCCCTGGGACTAGCGGGAACTTGGGCAGATACGCAGTATTTT. V is TRBV11-3 and J is TRBJ2-3; 13 bases line up with TRBD2. The CDR3 covers 20 residues. The V segment lost 0 bases and the J segment 4 bases; nucleotides outside the gene matches: 13. Per germline, CDR1 SGHNT and CDR2 YENEEA.

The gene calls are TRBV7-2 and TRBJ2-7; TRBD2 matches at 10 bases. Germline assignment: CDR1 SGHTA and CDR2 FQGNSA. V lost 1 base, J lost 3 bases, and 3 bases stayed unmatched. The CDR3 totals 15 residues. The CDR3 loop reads CASSLGAGGSYEQYF. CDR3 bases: TGTGCCAGCAGCTTAGGAGCGGGAGGGAGCTACGAGCAGTACTTC.

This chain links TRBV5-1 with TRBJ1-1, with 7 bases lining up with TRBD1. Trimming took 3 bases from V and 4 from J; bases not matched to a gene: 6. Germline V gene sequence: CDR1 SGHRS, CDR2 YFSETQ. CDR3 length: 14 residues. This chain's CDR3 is CASSSQGGTTEAFF. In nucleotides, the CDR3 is TGCGCCAGCAGCTCGCAGGGGGGAACCACTGAAGCTTTCTTT.

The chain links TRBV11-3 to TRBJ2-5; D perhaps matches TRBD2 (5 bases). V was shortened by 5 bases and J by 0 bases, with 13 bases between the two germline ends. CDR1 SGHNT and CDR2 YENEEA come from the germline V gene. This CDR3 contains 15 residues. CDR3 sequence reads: CASSGPGSDQETQYF. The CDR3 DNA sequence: TGTGCCAGCAGCGGGCCGGGTAGCGACCAAGAGACCCAGTACTTC.

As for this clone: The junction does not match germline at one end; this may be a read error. The DNA for the CDR3 is TGTGCCAGCACTTTAGGCGGGCTAGCGGGAATCTACGAGCAGTACTTC. Protein: CASTLGGLAGIYEQYF. The chain carries TRBV28 and TRBJ2-7, with 9 positions matching TRBD2. The CDR3 covers 16 residues. Germline V gene data show CDR1 as MDHEN and CDR2 as SYDVKM.

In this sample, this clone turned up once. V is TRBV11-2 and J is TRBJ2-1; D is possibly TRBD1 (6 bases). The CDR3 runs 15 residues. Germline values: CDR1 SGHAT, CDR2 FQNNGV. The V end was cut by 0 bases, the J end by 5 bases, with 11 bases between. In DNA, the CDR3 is TGTGCCAGCAGCTTAGAACAGGGTGTCCACAATGAGCAGTTCTTC. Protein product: CASSLEQGVHNEQFF.

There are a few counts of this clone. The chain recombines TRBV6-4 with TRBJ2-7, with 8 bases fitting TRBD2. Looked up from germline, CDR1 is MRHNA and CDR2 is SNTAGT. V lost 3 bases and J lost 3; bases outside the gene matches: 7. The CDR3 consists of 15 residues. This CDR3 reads CASSEEAGEIYEQYF. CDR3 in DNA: TGTGCCAGCAGTGAAGAAGCGGGAGAAATCTACGAGCAGTACTTC.

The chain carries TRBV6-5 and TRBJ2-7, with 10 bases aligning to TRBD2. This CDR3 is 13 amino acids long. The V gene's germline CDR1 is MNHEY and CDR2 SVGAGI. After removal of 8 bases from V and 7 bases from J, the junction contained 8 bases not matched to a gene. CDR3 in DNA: TGTGCCAGCGGAGCTAGCGGGAGTGGGGAGCAGTACTTC. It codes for CASGASGSGEQYF.

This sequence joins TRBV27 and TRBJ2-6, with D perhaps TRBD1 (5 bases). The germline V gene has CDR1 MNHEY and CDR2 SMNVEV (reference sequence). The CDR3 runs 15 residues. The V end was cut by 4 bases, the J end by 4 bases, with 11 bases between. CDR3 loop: CASSYQGSGANVLTF. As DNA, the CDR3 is TGTGCCAGCAGTTACCAGGGCTCGGGGGCCAACGTCCTGACTTTC.

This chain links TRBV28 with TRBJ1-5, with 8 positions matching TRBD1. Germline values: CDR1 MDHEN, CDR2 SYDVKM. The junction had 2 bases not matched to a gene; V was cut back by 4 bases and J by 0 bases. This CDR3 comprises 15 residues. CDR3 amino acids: CASSYDRGSNQPQHF. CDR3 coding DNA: TGTGCCAGCAGTTATGACAGGGGTAGCAATCAGCCCCAGCATTTT.

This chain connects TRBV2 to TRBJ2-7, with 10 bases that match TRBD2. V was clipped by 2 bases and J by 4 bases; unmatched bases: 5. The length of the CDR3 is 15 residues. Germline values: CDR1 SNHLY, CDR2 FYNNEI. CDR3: CASSEILAGSYEQYF. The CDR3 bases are TGTGCCAGCAGTGAAATACTAGCGGGATCATACGAGCAGTACTTC. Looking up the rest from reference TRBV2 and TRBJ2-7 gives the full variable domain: EPEVTQTPSHQVTQMGQEVILRCVPISNHLYFYWYRQILGQKVEFLVSFYNNEISEKSEIFDDQFSVERPDGSNFTLKIRSTKLEDSAMYFCASSEILAGSYEQYFGPGTRLTVT.